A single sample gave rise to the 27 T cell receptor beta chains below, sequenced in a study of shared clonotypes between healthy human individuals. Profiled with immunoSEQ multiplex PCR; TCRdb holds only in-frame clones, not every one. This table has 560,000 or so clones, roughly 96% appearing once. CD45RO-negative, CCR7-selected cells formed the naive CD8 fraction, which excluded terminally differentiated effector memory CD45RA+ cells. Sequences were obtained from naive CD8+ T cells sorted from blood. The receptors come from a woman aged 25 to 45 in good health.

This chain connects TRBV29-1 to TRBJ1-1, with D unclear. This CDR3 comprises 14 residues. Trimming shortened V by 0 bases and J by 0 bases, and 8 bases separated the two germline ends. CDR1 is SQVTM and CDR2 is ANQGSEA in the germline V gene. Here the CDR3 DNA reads TGCAGCGTTGAAGATTTGCTCCTGAACACTGAAGCTTTCTTT. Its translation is CSVEDLLLNTEAFF.

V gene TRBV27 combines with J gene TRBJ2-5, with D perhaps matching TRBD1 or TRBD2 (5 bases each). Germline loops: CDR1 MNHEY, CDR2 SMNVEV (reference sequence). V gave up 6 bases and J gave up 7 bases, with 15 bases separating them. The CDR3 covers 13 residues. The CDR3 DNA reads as TGTGCCAGCAGCCACAGACGGGACGGGACCCAGTACTTC. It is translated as CASSHRRDGTQYF.

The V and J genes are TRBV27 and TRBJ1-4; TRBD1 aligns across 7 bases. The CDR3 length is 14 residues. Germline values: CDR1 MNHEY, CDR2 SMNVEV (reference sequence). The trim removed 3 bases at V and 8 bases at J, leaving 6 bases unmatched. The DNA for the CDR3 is TGTGCCAGCAGTTTTTCAGGGGGGGACGAAAAACTGTTTTTT. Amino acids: CASSFSGGDEKLFF. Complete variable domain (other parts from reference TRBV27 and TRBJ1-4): EAQVTQNPRYLITVTGKKLTVTCSQNMNHEYMSWYRQDPGLGLRQIYYSMNVEVTDKGDVPEGYKVSRKEKRNFPLILESPSPNQTSLYFCASSFSGGDEKLFFGSGTQLSVL.

This chain's CDR3 is CASSLDGGLADYWDEQYF. CDR3 nucleotides: TGTGCCAGCAGCTTAGATGGTGGGCTAGCTGATTATTGGGACGAGCAGTACTTC. The chain is built from TRBV11-2 and TRBJ2-5; D perhaps matches TRBD2 (5 bases). The J call may be wrong; the DNA end is better matched by TRBJ2-7. The CDR3 is 18 amino acids. Germline CDR1 and CDR2: SGHAT and FQNNGV.

The CDR3 coding sequence is TGCAGCGTTGAATCCCAGGGGGCCTACGAGCAGTACTTC. Amino acid sequence: CSVESQGAYEQYF. V usage is TRBV29-1 and J usage is TRBJ2-7; 7 bases line up with TRBD1. V was pared by 2 bases and J by 2 bases, with 3 bases of the junction left unmatched. Germline CDR1 and CDR2: SQVTM and ANQGSEA. There are 13 residues in the CDR3.

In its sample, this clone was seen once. Here the CDR3 DNA reads TGCGCCAGCAGCCAAGACGAGGGGGAGGGGGGACAGCCCCAGCATTTT. This gives the protein CASSQDEGEGGQPQHF. This sequence joins TRBV4-1 and TRBJ1-5; D is perhaps TRBD1 (6 bases). Germline values: CDR1 MGHRA, CDR2 YSYEKL. This CDR3 has 16 residues. V was trimmed by 0 bases and J by 7 bases, leaving 16 bases between them.

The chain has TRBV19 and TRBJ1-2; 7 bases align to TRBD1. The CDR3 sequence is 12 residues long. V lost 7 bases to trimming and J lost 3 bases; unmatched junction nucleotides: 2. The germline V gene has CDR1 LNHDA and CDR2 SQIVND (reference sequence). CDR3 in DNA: TGTGCCAGTACAGGGGGATACTATGGCTACACCTTC. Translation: CASTGGYYGYTF.

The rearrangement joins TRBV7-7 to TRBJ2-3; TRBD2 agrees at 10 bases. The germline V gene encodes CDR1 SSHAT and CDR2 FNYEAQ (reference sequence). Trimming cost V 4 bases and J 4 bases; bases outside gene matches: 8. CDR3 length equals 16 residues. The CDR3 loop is CASSSGPSGSADTQYF. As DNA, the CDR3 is TGTGCCAGCAGCTCAGGCCCTAGCGGGAGTGCAGATACGCAGTATTTT.

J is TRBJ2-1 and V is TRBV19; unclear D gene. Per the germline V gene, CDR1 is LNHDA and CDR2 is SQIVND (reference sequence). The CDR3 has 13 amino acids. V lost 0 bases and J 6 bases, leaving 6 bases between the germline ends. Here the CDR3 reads CASSIDLANEQFF. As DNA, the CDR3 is TGTGCCAGTAGTATAGACCTCGCCAATGAGCAGTTCTTC. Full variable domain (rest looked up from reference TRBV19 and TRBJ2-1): DGGITQSPKYLFRKEGQNVTLSCEQNLNHDAMYWYRQDPGQGLRLIYYSQIVNDFQKGDIAEGYSVSREKKESFPLTVTSAQKNPTAFYLCASSIDLANEQFFGPGTRLTVL.

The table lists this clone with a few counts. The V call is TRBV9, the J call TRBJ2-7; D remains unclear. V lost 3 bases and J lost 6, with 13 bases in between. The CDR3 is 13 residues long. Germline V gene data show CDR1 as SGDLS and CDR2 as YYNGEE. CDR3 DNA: TGTGCCAGCAGCGCTAGGTTGGTTGGCGAGCAGTACTTC. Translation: CASSARLVGEQYF.

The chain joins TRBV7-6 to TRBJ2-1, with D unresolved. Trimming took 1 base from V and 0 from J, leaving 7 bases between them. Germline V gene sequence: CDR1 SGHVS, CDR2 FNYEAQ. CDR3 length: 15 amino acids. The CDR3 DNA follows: TGTGCCAGCAGCTTAGGCGAGAGCTCCTACAATGAGCAGTTCTTC. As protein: CASSLGESSYNEQFF.

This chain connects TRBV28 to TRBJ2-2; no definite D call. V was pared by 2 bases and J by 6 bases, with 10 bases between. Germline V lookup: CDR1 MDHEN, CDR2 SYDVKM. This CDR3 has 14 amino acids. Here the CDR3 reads CASSLGSDAGELFF. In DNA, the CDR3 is TGTGCCAGCAGTTTAGGCAGCGATGCCGGGGAGCTGTTTTTT.

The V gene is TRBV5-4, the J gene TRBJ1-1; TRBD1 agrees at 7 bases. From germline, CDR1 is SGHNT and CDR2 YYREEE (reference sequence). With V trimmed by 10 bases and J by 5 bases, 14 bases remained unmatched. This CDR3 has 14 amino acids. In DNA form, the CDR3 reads TGTGCCGGCGGGGAGGGGGCTGATGAAACTGAAGCTTTCTTT. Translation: CAGGEGADETEAFF.

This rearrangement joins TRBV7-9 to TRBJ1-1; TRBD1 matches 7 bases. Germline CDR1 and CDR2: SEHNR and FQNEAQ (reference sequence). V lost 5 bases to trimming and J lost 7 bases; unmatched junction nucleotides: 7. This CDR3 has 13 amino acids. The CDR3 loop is CASSRTGAGEAFF. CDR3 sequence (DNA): TGTGCCAGCAGCCGTACAGGGGCGGGTGAAGCTTTCTTT.

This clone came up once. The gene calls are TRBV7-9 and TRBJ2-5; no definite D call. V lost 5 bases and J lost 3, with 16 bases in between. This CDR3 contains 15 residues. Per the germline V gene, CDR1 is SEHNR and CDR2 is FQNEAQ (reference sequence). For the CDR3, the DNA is TGTGCCAGCAGCATATTAGTGGGCGCGGAAGAGACCCAGTACTTC. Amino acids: CASSILVGAEETQYF. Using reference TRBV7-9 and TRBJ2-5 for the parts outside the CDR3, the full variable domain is DTGVSQNPRHKITKRGQNVTFRCDPISEHNRLYWYRQTLGQGPEFLTYFQNEAQLEKSRLLSDRFSAERPKGSFSTLEIQRTEQGDSAMYLCASSILVGAEETQYFGPGTRLLVL.

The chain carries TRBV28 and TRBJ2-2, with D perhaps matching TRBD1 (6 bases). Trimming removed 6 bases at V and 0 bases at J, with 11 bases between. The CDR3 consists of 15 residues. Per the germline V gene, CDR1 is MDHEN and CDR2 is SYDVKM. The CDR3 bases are TGTGCCAGCAGCCCCTGGACAGCGAACACCGGGGAGCTGTTTTTT. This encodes CASSPWTANTGELFF.

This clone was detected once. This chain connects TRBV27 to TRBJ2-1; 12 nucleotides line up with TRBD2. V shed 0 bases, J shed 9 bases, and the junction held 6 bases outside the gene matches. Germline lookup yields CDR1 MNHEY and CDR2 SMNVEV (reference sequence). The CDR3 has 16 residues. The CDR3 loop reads CASSLSSSGRAVEQFF. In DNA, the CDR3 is TGTGCCAGCAGTTTATCATCTAGCGGGAGGGCCGTTGAGCAGTTCTTC.

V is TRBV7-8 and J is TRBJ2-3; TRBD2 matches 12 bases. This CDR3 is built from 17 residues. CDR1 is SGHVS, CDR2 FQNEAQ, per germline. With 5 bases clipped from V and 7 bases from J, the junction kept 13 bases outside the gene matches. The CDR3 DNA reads TGTGCCAGCAGCCTGTCTAGCGGGAGGGAGATCGTATATACGCAGTATTTT. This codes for CASSLSSGREIVYTQYF.

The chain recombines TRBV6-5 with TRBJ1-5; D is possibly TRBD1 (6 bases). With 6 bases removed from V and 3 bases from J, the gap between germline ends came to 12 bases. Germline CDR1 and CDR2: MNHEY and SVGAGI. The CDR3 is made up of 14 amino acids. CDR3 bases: TGTGCCAGCAGCCCCGGACAGAACAATCAGCCCCAGCATTTT. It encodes CASSPGQNNQPQHF.

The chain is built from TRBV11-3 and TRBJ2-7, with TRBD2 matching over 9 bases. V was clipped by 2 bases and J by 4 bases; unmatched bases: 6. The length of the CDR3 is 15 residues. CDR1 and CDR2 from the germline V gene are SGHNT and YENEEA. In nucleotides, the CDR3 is TGTGCCAGCAGCTTAAGTTCTAGCGGGGTTTACGAGCAGTACTTC. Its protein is CASSLSSSGVYEQYF.

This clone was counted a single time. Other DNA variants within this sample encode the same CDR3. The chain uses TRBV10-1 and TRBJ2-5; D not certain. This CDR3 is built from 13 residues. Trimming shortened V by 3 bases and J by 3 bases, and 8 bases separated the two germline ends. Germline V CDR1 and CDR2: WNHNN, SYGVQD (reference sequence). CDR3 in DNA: TGCGCCAGCAGTGAAGGGCCGGAAGAGACCCAGTACTTC. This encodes CASSEGPEETQYF.

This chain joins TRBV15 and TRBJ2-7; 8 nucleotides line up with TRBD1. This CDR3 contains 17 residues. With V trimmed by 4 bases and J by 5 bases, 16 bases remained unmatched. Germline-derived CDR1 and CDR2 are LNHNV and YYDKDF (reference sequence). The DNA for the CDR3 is TGTGCCACCAGCACCCTCACGGCGGGGACAGGCTGGAACGAGCAGTACTTC. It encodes CATSTLTAGTGWNEQYF.

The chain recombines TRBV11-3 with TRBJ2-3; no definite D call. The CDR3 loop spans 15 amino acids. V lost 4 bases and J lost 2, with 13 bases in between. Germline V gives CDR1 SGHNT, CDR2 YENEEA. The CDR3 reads CASSSGRADTDTQYF. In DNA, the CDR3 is TGTGCCAGCAGCTCCGGACGGGCTGACACAGATACGCAGTATTTT.

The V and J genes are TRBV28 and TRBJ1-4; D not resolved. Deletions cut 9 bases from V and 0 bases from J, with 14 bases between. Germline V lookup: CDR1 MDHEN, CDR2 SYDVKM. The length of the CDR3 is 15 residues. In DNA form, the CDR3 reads TGTGCCAGTAAAGCCGTGGAGGCAACTAATGAAAAACTGTTTTTT. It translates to CASKAVEATNEKLFF.

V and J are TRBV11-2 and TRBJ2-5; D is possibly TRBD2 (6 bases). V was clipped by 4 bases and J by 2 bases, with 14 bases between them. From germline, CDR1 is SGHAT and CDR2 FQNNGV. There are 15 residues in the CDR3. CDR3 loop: CASSSDPGDQETQYF. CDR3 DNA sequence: TGTGCCAGCAGCTCGGACCCGGGGGATCAAGAGACCCAGTACTTC.

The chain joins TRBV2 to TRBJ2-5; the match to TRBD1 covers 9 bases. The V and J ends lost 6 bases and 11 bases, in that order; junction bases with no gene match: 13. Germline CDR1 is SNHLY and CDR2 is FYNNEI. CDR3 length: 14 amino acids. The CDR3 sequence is CASRGQGNLREQYF. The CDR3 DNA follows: TGTGCCAGCAGGGGACAGGGAAATCTTCGGGAGCAGTACTTC.

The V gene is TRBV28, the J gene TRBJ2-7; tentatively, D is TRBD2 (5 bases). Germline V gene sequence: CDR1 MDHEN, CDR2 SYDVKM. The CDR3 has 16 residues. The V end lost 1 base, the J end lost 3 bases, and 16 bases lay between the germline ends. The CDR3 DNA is TGTGCCAGCAGTTTATCAGAGGGAACATGGATCTACGAGCAGTACTTC. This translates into CASSLSEGTWIYEQYF.